This TCR beta chain was sequenced in a study of T cell repertoires in cytomegalovirus infection. Study in general: Selection of CMV epitopes for the study included recently identified HLA-C-restricted and well-studied HLA-B-restricted ones. Public TCR beta signatures provided an indication of both CMV infection and a matching HLA type.

Study outcomes and limitations: Predominance within the ex vivo response was attributable to HLA-C-restricted CMV-specific TCR beta clonotypes.

As for this clonotype: The antigen is undetermined.

One entry per CDR3 protein results from TCRdb running MiXCR on the reads. Of some 320,000 distinct CDR3 sequences listed, roughly 29% are singletons. This receptor was taken from a human donor in good health (CMV status not recorded). Some clones in this sample may be carry-over from other donors' samples. The sample consisted of cultured PBMCs, taken from culture after CMV antigen stimulation.

For the CDR3, the DNA is TGTGCCAGCAGCAAGGACAGGGTCATGAACACTGAAGCTTTCTTT. It codes for CASSKDRVMNTEAFF. The rearrangement joins TRBV7-9 to TRBJ1-1, with 8 bases matching TRBD1. The CDR3 spans 15 residues. Germline lookup yields CDR1 SEHNR and CDR2 FQNEAQ (reference sequence). The V segment lost 5 bases and the J segment 0 bases; nucleotides outside the gene matches: 5.